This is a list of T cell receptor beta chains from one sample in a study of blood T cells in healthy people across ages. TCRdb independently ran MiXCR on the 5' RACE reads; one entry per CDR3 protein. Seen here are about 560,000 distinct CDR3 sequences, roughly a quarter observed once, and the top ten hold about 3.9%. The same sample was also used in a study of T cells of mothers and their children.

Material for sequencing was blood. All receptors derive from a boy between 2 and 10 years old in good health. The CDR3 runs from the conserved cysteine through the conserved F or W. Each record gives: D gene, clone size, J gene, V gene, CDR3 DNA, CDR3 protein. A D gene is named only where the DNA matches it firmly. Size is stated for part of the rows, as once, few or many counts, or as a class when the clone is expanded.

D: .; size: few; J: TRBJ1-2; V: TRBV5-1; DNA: TGCGCCAGCAGCTCCACTCCGGGCCTTGTGGTTGGCTACACCTTC; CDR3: CASSSTPGLVVGYTF
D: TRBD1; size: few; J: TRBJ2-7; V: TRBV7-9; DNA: TGTGCCAGCAGCCCGGTGGGGACAGGGGAATCCGAGCAGTACTTC; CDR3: CASSPVGTGESEQYF
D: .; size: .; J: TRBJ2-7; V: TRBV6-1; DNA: TGTGCCAGCAGTGAATCCGTGGGACAAATTTACGAGCAGTACTTC; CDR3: CASSESVGQIYEQYF
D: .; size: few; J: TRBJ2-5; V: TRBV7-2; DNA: TGTGCCAGCAACAAAAGTCCTGGGGTGACCCAGTACTTC; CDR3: CASNKSPGVTQYF
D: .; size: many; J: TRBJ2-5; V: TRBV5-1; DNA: TGTGCCAGCAGCTTAGCGGAGACCCAGTACTTC; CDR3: CASSLAETQYF
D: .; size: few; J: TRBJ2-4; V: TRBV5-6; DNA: TGTGCCAGCAGCTTGGTGTTAGCGGAAAACATTCAGTACTTC; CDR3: CASSLVLAENIQYF
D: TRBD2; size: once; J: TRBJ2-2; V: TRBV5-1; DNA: TGCGCCAGCAGCCTCACCGGCAGGGAGGGCGGGGAGCTGTTTTTT; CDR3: CASSLTGREGGELFF
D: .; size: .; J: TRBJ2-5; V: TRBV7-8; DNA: TGTGCCAGCAGCCGCGACAGGTTCCAAGAGACCCAGTACTTC; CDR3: CASSRDRFQETQYF
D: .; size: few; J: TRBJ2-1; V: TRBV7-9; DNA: TGTGCCAGCAGCTTAGAGTTTCGCAGGGAGCTATACAATGAGCAGTTCTTC; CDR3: CASSLEFRRELYNEQFF
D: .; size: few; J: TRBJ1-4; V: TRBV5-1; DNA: TGCGCCAGCAGCTTGGACATCCGAATCCATGAAAAACTGTTTTTT; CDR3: CASSLDIRIHEKLFF
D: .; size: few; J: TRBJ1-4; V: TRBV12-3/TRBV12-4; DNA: TGTGCCAGCAGTACCGGACGGAGCCAAAATGAAAAACTGTTTTTT; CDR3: CASSTGRSQNEKLFF
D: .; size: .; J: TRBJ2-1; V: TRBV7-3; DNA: TGTGCCAGCAGCCGCGACAGGTCCTTCTACAATGAGCAGTTCTTC; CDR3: CASSRDRSFYNEQFF
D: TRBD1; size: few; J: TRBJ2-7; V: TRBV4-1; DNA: TGCGCCAGCAGCGGGACGGACAGGCCCCTGGACGAGCAGTACTTC; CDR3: CASSGTDRPLDEQYF
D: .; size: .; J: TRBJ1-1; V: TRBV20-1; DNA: TGCAGTGCCTTCCCCTCGGGACCGGAGACTGAAGCTTTCTTT; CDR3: CSAFPSGPETEAFF
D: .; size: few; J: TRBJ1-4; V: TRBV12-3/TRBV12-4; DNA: TGTGCCAGCAGCCGGGCCCATAATGAAAAACTGTTTTTT; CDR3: CASSRAHNEKLFF
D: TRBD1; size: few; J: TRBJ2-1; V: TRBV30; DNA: TGTGCCTCCGCCAAGGAAGGGACAGGGGACTACAATGAGCAGTTCTTC; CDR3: CASAKEGTGDYNEQFF
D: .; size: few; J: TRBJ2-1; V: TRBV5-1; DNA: TGCGCCAGCAGTCGGGCCTCCTACAATGAGCAGTTCTTC; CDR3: CASSRASYNEQFF
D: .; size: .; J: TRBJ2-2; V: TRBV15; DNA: TGTGCCACCAGCAGAGATTTTGGCAGCACCGGGGAGCTGTTTTTT; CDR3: CATSRDFGSTGELFF
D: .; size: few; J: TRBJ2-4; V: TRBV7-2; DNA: TGTGCCAGCAGCCCTGACCAGAGGCTAGCCAAAAACATTCAGTACTTC; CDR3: CASSPDQRLAKNIQYF
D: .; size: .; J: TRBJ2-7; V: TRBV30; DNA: TGTGCGGGCACGGGAGCCTACGAGCAGTACTTC; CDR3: CAGTGAYEQYF
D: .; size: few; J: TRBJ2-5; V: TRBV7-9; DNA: TGTGCCAGCACCGCCCTTCAAGAGACCCAGTACTTC; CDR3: CASTALQETQYF
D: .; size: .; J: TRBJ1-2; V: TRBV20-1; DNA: TGCAGTGCTAGAGATCCCGAGAACTATGGCTACACCTTC; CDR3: CSARDPENYGYTF
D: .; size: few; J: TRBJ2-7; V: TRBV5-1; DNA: TGCGCCAGCAGCTTGGCCTCAGGGGCCGTTTACGAGCAGTACTTC; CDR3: CASSLASGAVYEQYF